Listed here is a single T cell receptor beta chain. This sample is part of a study of blood T cell repertoires in COVID-19. Germline V gene lookup returns CDR1 MGHRA and CDR2 YSYEKL. This CDR3 region has 13 residues. V was pared by 2 bases and J by 7 bases, with 12 bases between. Each participant's cohort was designated according to participant-reported clinical history. Sequencing was performed with immunoSEQ multiplex PCR; in TCRdb, only in-frame clones are kept and a portion is missing. The table has around 240,000 clones, about 82% seen once. This receptor was obtained from a woman aged 45-59 years who had recovered from COVID-19. V gene TRBV4-1 combines with J gene TRBJ2-7; D is unclear. Input material: PBMCs or T cells enriched from blood (not recorded which). The chain's CDR3 is CASSQPPRVEQYF. The DNA for the CDR3 is TGCGCCAGCAGCCAACCCCCCCGAGTGGAGCAGTACTTC.